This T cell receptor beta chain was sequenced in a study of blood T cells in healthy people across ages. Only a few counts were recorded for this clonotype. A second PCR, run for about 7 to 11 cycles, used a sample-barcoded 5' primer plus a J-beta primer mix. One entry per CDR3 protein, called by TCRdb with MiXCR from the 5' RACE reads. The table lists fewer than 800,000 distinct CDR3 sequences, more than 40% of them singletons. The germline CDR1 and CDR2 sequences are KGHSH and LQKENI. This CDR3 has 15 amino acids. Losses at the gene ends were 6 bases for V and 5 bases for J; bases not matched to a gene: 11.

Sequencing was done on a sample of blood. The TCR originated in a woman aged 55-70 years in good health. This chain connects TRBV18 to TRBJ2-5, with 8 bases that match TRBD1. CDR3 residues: CASSHGQGSVETQYF. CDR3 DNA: TGTGCCAGCTCCCATGGACAGGGCTCGGTGGAGACCCAGTACTTC.